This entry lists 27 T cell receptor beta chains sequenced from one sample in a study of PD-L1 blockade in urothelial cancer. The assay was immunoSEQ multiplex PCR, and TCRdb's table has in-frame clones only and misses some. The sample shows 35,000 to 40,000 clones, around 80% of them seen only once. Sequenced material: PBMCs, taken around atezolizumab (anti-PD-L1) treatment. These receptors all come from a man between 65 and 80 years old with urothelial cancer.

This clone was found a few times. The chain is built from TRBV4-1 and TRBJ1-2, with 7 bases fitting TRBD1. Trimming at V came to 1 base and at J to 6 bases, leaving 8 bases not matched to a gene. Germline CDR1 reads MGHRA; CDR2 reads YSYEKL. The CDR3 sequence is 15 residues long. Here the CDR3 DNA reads TGCGCCAGCAGCCAAGCTTCGGGACAGATCGATGGCTACACCTTC. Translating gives CASSQASGQIDGYTF.

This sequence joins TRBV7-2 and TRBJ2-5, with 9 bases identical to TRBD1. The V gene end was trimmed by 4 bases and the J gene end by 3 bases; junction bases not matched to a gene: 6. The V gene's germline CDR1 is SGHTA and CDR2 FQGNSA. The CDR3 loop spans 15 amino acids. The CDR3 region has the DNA TGTGCCAGCAGCTCAACAGGGGGCTCGGAAGAGACCCAGTACTTC. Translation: CASSSTGGSEETQYF.

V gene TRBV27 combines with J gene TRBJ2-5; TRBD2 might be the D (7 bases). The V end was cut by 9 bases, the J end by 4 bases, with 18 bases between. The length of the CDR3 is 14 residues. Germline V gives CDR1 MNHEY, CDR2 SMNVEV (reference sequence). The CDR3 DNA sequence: TGTGCCAGTAATGCTCTAGGGGGGGGAGAGACCCAGTACTTC. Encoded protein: CASNALGGGETQYF.

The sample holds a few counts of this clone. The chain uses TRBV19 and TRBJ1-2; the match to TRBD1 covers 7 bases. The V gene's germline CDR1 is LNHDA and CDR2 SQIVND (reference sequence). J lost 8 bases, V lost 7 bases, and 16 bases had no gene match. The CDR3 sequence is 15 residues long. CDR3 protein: CASKAYIGAGGGYTF. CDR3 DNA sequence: TGTGCCAGTAAGGCCTACATCGGCGCAGGGGGAGGCTACACCTTC.

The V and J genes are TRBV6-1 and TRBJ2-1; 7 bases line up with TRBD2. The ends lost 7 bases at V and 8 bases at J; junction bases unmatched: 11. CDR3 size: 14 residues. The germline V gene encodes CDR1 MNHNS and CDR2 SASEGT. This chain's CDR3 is CASTPPSGGDEQFF. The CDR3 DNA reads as TGTGCCAGCACCCCCCCTAGCGGTGGTGATGAGCAGTTCTTC.

The CDR3 DNA reads TGTGCCAGCATCGGACAGCTGAACACTGAAGCTTTCTTT. This translates into CASIGQLNTEAFF. The rearrangement uses TRBV2 and TRBJ1-1; TRBD1 might be the D (6 bases). This CDR3 is 13 amino acids long. Germline CDR1 reads SNHLY; CDR2 reads FYNNEI. V lost 7 bases and J 0 bases, leaving 9 bases between the germline ends.

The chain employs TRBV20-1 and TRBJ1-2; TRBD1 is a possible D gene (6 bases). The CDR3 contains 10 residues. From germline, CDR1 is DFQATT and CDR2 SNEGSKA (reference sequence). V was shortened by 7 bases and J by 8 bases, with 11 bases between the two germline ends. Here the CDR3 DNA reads TGCAGTGGCCTTAGGGGGGGCTACACCTTC. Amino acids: CSGLRGGYTF.

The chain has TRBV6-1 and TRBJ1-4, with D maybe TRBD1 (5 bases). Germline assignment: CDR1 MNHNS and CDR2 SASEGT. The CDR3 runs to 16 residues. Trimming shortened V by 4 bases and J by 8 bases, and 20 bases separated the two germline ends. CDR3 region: CASSGGRAGESEKLFF. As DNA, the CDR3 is TGTGCCAGCAGTGGGGGCCGGGCAGGAGAAAGCGAAAAACTGTTTTTT.

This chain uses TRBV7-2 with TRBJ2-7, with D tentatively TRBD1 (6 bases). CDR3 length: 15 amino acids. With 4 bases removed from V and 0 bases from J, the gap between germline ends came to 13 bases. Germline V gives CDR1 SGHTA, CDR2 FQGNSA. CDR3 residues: CASSSGAGFSYEQYF. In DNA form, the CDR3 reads TGTGCCAGCAGCTCAGGGGCAGGGTTCTCCTACGAGCAGTACTTC. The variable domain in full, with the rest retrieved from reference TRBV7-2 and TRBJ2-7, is GAGVSQSPSNKVTEKGKDVELRCDPISGHTALYWYRQSLGQGLEFLIYFQGNSAPDKSGLPSDRFSAERTGGSVSTLTIQRTQQEDSAVYLCASSSGAGFSYEQYFGPGTRLTVT.

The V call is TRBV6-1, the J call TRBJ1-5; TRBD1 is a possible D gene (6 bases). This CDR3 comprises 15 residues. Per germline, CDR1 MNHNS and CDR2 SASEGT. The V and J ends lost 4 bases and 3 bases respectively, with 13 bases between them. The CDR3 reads CASSVTGQPNQPQHF. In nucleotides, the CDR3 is TGTGCCAGCAGTGTCACCGGACAGCCCAATCAGCCCCAGCATTTT.

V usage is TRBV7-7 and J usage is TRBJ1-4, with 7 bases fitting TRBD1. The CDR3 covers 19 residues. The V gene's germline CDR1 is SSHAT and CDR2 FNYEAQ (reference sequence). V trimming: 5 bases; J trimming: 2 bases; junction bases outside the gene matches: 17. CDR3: CASSAKPSRGRGTNEKLFF. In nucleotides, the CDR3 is TGTGCCAGCAGCGCAAAGCCCTCAAGGGGGCGCGGGACTAATGAAAAACTGTTTTTT. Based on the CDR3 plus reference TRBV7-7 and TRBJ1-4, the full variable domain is GAGVSQSPRYKVTKRGQDVTLRCDPISSHATLYWYQQALGQGPEFLTYFNYEAQPDKSGLPSDRFSAERPEGSISTLTIQRTEQRDSAMYRCASSAKPSRGRGTNEKLFFGSGTQLSVL.

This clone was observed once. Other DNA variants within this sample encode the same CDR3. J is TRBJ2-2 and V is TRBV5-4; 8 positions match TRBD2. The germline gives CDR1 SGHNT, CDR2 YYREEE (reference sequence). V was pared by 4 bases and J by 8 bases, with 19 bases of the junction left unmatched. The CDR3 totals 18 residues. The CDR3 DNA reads TGTGCCAGCAGCGATCGAGGAGGATTAGCGGGGATACGGGGGGAGCTGTTTTTT. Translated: CASSDRGGLAGIRGELFF.

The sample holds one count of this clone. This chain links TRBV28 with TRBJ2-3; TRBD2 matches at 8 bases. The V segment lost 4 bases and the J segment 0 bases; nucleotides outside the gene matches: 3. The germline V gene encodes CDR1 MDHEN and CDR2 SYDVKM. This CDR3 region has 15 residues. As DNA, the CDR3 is TGTGCCAGCAGTTCCACGGGAGGGAGCACAGATACGCAGTATTTT. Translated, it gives CASSSTGGSTDTQYF.

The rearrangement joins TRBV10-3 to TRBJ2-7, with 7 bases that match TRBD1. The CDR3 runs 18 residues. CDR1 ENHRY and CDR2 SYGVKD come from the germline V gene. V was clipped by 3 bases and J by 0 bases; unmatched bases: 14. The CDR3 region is CAISEPMGQLLPSYEQYF. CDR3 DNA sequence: TGTGCCATCAGTGAACCAATGGGACAGCTATTACCCTCCTACGAGCAGTACTTC.

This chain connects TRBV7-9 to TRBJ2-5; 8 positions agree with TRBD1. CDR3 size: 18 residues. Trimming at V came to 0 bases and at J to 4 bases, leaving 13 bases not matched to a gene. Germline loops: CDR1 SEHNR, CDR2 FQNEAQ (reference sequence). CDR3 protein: CASSLAGFGTGMGETQYF. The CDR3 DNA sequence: TGTGCCAGCAGCTTAGCCGGGTTTGGGACAGGAATGGGAGAGACCCAGTACTTC. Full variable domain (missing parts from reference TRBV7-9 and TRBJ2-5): DTGVSQNPRHKITKRGQNVTFRCDPISEHNRLYWYRQTLGQGPEFLTYFQNEAQLEKSRLLSDRFSAERPKGSFSTLEIQRTEQGDSAMYLCASSLAGFGTGMGETQYFGPGTRLLVL.

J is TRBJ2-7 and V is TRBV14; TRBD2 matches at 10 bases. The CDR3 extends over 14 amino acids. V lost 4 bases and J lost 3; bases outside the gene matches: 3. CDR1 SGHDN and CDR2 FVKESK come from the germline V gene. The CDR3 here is CASSRLAGDYEQYF. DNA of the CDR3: TGTGCCAGCAGCCGGCTAGCGGGAGACTACGAGCAGTACTTC.

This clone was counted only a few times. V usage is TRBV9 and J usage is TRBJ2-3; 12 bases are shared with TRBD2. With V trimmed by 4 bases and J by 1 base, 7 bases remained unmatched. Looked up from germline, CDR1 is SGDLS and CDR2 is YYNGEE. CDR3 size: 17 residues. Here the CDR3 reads CASSSLAGGPGTDTQYF. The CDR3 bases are TGTGCCAGCAGCTCTCTAGCGGGGGGGCCCGGCACAGATACGCAGTATTTT.

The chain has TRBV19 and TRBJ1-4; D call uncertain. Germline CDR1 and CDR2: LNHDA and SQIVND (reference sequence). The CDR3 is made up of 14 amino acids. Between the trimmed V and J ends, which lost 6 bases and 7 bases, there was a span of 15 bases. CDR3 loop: CASSREREGEKLFF. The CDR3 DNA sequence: TGTGCCAGTAGCCGCGAGAGGGAGGGTGAAAAACTGTTTTTT. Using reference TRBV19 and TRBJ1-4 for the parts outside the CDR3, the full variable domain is DGGITQSPKYLFRKEGQNVTLSCEQNLNHDAMYWYRQDPGQGLRLIYYSQIVNDFQKGDIAEGYSVSREKKESFPLTVTSAQKNPTAFYLCASSREREGEKLFFGSGTQLSVL.

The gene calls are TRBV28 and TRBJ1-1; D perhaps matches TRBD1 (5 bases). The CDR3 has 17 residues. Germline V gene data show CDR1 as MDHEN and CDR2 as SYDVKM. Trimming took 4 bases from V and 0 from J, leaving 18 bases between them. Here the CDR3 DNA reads TGTGCCAGCAGTTCAAGGGCAGGGAACCTAATGAACACTGAAGCTTTCTTT. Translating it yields CASSSRAGNLMNTEAFF.

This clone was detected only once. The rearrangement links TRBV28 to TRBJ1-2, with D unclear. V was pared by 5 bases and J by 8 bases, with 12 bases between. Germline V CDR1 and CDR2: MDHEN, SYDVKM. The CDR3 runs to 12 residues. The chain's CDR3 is CASSQDLGGYTF. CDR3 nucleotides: TGTGCCAGCAGTCAAGATCTGGGCGGCTACACCTTC.

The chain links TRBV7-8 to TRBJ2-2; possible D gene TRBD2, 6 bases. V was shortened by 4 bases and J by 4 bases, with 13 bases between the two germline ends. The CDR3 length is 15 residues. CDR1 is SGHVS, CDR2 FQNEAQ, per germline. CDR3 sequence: CASSSVRAGTGELFF. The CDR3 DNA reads TGTGCCAGCAGCTCCGTAAGAGCGGGCACCGGGGAGCTGTTTTTT.

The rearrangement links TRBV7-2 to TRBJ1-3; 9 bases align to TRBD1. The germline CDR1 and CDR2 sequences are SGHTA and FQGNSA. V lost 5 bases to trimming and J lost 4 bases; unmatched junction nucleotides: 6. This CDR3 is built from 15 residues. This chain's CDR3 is CASSPRQGGGNTIYF. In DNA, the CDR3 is TGTGCCAGCAGCCCCCGACAGGGGGGCGGAAACACCATATATTTT.

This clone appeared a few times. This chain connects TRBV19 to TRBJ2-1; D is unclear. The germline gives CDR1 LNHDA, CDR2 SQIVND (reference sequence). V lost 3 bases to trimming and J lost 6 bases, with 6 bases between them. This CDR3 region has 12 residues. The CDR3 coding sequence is TGTGCCAGTAGTATTTGGCCCAATGAGCAGTTCTTC. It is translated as CASSIWPNEQFF. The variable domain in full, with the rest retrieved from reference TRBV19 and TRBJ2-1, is DGGITQSPKYLFRKEGQNVTLSCEQNLNHDAMYWYRQDPGQGLRLIYYSQIVNDFQKGDIAEGYSVSREKKESFPLTVTSAQKNPTAFYLCASSIWPNEQFFGPGTRLTVL.

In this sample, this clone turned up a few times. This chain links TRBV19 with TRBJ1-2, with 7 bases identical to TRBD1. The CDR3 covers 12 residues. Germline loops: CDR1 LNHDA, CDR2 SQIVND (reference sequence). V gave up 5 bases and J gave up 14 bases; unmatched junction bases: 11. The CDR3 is CASSLDRIARTF. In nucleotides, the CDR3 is TGTGCCAGTAGTCTGGACAGGATTGCTAGGACCTTC.

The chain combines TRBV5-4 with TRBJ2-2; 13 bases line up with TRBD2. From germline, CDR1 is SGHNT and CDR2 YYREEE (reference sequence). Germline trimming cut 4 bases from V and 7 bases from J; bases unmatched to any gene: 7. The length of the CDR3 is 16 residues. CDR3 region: CASSTGTSGIGGELFF. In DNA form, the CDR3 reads TGTGCCAGCAGCACTGGGACTAGCGGGATCGGCGGGGAGCTGTTTTTT.

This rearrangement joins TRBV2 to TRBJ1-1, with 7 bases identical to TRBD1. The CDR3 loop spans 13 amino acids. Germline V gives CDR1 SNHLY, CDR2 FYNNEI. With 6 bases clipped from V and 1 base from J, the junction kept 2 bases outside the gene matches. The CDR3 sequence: CASRRTGNTEAFF. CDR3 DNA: TGTGCCAGCAGGCGGACAGGGAACACTGAAGCTTTCTTT.

CDR3 sequence reads: CATSSPGTGYQPQHF. The CDR3 DNA is TGTGCCACCAGCAGCCCCGGGACAGGGTATCAGCCCCAGCATTTT. This chain uses TRBV15 with TRBJ1-5; TRBD1 matches 9 bases. Trimming cost V 3 bases and J 5 bases; bases outside gene matches: 5. CDR3 length equals 15 residues. Germline CDR1 LNHNV, CDR2 YYDKDF (reference sequence).